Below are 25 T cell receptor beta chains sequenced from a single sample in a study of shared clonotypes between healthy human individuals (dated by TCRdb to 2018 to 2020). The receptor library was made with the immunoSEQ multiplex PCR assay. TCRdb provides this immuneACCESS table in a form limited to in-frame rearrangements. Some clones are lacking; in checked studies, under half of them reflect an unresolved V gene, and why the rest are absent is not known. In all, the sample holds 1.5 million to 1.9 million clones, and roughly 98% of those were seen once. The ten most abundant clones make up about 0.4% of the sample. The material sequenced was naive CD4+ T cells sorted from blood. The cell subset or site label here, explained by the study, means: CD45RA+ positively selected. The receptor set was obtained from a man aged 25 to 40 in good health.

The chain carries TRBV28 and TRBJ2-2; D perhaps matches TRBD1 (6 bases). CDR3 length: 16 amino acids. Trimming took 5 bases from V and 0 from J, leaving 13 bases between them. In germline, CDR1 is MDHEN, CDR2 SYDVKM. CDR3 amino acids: CASSTPQGSNTGELFF. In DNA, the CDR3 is TGTGCCAGCAGTACCCCACAGGGCTCGAACACCGGGGAGCTGTTTTTT.

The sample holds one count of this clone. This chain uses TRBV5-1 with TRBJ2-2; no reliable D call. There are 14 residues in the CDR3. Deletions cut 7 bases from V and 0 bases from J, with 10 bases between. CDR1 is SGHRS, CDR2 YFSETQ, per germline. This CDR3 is CASGVRPNTGELFF. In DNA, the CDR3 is TGCGCCAGCGGAGTCCGTCCGAACACCGGGGAGCTGTTTTTT.

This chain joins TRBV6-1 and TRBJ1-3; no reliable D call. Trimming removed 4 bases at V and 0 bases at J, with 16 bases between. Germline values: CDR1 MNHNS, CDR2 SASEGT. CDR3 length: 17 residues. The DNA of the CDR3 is TGTGCCAGCAGTGTGTGGGTCAGGACTACCTCTGGAAACACCATATATTTT. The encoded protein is CASSVWVRTTSGNTIYF.

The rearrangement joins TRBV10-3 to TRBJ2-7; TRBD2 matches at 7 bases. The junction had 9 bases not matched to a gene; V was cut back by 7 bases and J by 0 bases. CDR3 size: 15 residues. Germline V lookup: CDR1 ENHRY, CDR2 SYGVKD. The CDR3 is CAITRSASGSYEQYF. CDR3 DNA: TGTGCCATCACCCGGTCGGCTAGCGGCTCCTACGAGCAGTACTTC.

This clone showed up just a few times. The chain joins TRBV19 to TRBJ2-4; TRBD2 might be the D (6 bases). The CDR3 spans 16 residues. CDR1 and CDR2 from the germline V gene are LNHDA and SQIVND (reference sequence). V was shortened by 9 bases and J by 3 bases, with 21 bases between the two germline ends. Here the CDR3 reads CASRPEGGSGKNIQYF. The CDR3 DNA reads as TGTGCCAGCAGGCCGGAGGGTGGGTCGGGCAAAAACATTCAGTACTTC.

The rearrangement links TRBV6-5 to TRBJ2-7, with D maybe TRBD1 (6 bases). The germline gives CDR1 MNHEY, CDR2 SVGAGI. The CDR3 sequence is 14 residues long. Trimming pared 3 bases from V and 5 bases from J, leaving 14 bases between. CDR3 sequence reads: CASSYLRGGHEQYF. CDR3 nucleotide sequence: TGTGCCAGCAGTTATCTCAGGGGCGGCCACGAGCAGTACTTC.

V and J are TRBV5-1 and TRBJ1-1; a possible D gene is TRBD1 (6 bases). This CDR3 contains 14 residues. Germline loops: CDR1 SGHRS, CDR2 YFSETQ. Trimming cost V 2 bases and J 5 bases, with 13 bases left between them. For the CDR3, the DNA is TGCGCCAGCAGCTTTGGCAGGGGAAATACTGAAGCTTTCTTT. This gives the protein CASSFGRGNTEAFF.

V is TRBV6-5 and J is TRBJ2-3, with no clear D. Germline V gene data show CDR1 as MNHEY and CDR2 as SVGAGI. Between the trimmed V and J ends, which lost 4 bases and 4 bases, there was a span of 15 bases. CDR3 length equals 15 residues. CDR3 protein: CASSSVATVADTQYF. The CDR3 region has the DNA TGTGCCAGCAGTTCGGTAGCCACGGTTGCAGATACGCAGTATTTT.

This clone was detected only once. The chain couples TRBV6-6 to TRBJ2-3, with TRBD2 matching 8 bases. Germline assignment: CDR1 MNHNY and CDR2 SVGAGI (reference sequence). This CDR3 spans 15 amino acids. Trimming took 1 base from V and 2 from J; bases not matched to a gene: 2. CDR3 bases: TGTGCCAGCAGTTACTGGCGGGAGGCCACAGATACGCAGTATTTT. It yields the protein CASSYWREATDTQYF.

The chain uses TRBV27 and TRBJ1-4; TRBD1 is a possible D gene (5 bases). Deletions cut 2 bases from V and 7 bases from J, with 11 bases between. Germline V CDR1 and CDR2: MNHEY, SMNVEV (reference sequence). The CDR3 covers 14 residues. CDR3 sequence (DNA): TGTGCCAGCAGTTTACTAGGGGCAGGTGAAAAACTGTTTTTT. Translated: CASSLLGAGEKLFF.

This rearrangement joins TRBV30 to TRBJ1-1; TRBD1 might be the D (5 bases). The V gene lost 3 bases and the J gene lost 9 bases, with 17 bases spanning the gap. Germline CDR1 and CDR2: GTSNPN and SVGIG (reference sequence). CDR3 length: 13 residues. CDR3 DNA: TGTGCCTGGAGGACGGATCGGGGCAGACAAGCTTTCTTT. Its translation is CAWRTDRGRQAFF.

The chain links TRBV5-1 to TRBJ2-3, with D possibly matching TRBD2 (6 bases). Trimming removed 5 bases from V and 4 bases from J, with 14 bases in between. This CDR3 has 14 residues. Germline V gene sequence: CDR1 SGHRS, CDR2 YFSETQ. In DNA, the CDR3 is TGCGCCAGCAGTCGGGTAGCGGCGGCAGATACGCAGTATTTT. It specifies CASSRVAAADTQYF.

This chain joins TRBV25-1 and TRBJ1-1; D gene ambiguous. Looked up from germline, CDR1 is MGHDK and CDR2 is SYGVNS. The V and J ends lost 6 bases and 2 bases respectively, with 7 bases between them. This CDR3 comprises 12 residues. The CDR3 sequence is CASREINTEAFF. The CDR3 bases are TGTGCCAGCAGGGAGATCAACACTGAAGCTTTCTTT.

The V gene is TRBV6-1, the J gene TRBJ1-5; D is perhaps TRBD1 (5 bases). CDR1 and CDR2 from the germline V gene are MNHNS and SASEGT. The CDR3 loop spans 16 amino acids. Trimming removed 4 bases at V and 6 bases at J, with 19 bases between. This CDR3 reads CASSAGLRRGGQPQHF. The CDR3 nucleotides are TGTGCCAGCAGTGCAGGGCTTAGGAGAGGTGGTCAGCCCCAGCATTTT.

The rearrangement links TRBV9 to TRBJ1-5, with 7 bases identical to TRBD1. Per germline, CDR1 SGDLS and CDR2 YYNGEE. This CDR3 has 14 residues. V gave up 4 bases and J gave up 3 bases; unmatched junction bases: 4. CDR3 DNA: TGTGCCAGCAGCCTGACAGGGAACAATCAGCCCCAGCATTTT. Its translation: CASSLTGNNQPQHF.

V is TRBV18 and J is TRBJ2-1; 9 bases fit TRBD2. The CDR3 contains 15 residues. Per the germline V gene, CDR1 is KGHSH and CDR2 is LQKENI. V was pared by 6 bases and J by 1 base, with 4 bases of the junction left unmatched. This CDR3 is CASSNSGSSYNEQFF. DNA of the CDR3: TGTGCCAGCTCGAATAGCGGGAGTTCCTACAATGAGCAGTTCTTC. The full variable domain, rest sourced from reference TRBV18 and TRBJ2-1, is NAGVMQNPRHLVRRRGQEARLRCSPMKGHSHVYWYRQLPEEGLKFMVYLQKENIIDESGMPKERFSAEFPKEGPSILRIQQVVRGDSAAYFCASSNSGSSYNEQFFGPGTRLTVL.

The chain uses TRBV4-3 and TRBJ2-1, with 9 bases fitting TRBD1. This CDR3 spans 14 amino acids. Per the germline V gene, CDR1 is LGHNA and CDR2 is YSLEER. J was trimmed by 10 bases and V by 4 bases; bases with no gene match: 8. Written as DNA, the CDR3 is TGCGCCAGCAGCCGCGTAACAGGGGGCGGGGAGCAGTTCTTC. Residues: CASSRVTGGGEQFF.

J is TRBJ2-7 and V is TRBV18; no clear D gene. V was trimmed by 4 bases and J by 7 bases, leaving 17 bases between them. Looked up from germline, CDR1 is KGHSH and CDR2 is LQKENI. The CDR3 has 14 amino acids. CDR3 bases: TGTGCCAGCTCACGATCCCTAGAGTCAGAAGAGCAGTACTTC. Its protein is CASSRSLESEEQYF.

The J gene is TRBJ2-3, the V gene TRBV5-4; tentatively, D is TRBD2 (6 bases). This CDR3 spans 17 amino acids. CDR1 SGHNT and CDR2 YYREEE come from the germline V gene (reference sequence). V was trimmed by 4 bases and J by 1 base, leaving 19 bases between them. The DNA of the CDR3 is TGTGCCAGCAGCCCTCCCCGCGGGAACCGGGGCACAGATACGCAGTATTTT. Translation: CASSPPRGNRGTDTQYF.

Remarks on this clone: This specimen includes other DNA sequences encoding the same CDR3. The CDR3 spells CASSPAGEQYF. The DNA for the CDR3 is TGTGCCAGCTCACCGGCTGGCGAGCAGTACTTC. The rearrangement uses TRBV18 and TRBJ2-7; D uncertain. The CDR3 extends over 11 amino acids. Trimming cost V 3 bases and J 6 bases, with 6 bases left between them. Germline CDR1 and CDR2: KGHSH and LQKENI.

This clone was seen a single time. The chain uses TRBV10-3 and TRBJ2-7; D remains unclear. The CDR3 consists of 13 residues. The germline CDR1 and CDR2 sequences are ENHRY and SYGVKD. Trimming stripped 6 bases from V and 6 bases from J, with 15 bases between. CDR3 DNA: TGTGCCATCAGAGGAGTAACTGAAGGCGAGCAGTACTTC. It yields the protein CAIRGVTEGEQYF.

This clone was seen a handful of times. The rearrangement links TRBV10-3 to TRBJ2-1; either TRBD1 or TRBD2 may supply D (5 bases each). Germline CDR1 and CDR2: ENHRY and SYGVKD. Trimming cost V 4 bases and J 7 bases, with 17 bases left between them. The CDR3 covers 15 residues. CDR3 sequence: CAISGAGTVENEQFF. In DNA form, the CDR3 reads TGTGCCATCAGTGGGGCCGGGACGGTCGAGAATGAGCAGTTCTTC.

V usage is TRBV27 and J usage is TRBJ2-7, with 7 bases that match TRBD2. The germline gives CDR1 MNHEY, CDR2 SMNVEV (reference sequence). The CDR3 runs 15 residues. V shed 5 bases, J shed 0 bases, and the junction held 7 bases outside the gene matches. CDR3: CASSRVAGRSYEQYF. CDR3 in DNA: TGTGCCAGCAGTAGGGTAGCGGGCCGCTCCTACGAGCAGTACTTC.

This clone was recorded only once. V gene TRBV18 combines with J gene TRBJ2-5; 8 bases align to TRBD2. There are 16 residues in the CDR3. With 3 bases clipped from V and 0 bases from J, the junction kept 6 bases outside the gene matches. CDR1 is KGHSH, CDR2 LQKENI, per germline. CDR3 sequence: CASSPLSGGYQETQYF. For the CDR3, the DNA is TGTGCCAGCTCACCTCTCTCGGGAGGGTACCAAGAGACCCAGTACTTC.

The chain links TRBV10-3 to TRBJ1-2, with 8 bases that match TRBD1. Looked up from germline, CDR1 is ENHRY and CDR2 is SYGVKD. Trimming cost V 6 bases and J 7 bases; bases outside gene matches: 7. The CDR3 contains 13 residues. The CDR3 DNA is TGTGCCATCAGGGGGACAGGAAGTTTTGGCTACACCTTC. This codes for CAIRGTGSFGYTF.